This paragraph reports one T cell receptor (beta chain). In the same sample, other DNA sequences code for this CDR3. The sample comes from a study of shared clonotypes between healthy human individuals. Loaded into unsorted PBMC replicate PCRs was approximately 320 ng DNA, approximately 33,000 T cell genomes. The data were produced by immunoSEQ multiplex PCR, yet TCRdb's version contains in-frame clones alone and is incomplete. The sample lists 450,000 to 500,000 clones, about 78% occurring once. The specimen sequenced was PBMCs. This clonotype was sampled from a woman between 35 and 50 years old in good health. Some clones in this sample may be carry-over from other donors' samples.

This chain's CDR3 is CASSLAGDQPQHF. CDR3 in DNA: TGCGCCAGCAGCTTGGCCGGGGATCAGCCCCAGCATTTT. This chain links TRBV5-1 with TRBJ1-5, with unresolved D. CDR1 and CDR2 from the germline V gene are SGHRS and YFSETQ. This CDR3 has 13 residues. V gave up 0 bases and J gave up 5 bases, with 6 bases separating them.